This TCR beta chain was recorded in a study of T cells after yellow fever vaccination. Using its own MiXCR run on the 5' RACE reads, TCRdb lists one record per CDR3 protein. The table includes hundreds of thousands of distinct CDR3 sequences, approximately 15% detected once. Sequenced material: PBMCs, taken on the day of the yellow fever booster vaccination. This receptor was taken from a man in his thirties or forties who received the YFV17D yellow fever vaccine.

The CDR3 DNA reads as TGTGCCACCAGCATGAACCTGCACCAGTTCTTC. Its translation is CATSMNLHQFF. This rearrangement joins TRBV15 to TRBJ2-1; D remains ambiguous. This CDR3 comprises 11 residues. Germline loops: CDR1 LNHNV, CDR2 YYDKDF (reference sequence). Trimming took 4 bases from V and 13 from J, leaving 11 bases between them. Based on the CDR3 plus reference TRBV15 and TRBJ2-1, the full variable domain is DAMVIQNPRYQVTQFGKPVTLSCSQTLNHNVMYWYQQKSSQAPKLLFHYYDKDFNNEADTPDNFQSRRPNTSFCFLDIRSPGLGDTAMYLCATSMNLHQFFGPGTRLTVL.